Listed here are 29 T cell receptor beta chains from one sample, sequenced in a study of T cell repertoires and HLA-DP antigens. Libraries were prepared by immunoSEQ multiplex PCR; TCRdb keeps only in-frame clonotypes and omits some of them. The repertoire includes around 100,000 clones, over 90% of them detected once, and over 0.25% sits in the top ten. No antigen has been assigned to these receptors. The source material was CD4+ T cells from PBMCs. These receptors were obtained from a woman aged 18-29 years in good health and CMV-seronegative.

The CDR3: CASSPPSGQPPNYGYTF. CDR3 coding DNA: TGTGCCAGCAGTCCCCCGTCAGGGCAGCCTCCAAACTATGGCTACACCTTC. The genes are TRBV28 and TRBJ1-2; possibly TRBD1 for D (5 bases). CDR1 and CDR2 (germline): MDHEN, SYDVKM. The CDR3 length is 17 residues. V lost 5 bases, J lost 2 bases, and 21 bases lay in between.

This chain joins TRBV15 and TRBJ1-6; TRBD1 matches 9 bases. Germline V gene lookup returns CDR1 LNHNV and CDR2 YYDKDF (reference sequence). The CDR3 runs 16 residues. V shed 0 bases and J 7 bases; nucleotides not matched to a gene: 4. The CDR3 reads CATSRDRQGGNSPLHF. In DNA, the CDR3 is TGTGCCACCAGCAGAGATCGACAGGGGGGAAATTCACCCCTCCACTTT.

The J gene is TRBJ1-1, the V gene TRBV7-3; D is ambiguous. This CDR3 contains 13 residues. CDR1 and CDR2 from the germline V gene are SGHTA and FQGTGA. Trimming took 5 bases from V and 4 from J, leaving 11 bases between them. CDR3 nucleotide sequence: TGTGCCAGCAGCACCCGTATGGGCACTGAAGCTTTCTTT. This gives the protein CASSTRMGTEAFF.

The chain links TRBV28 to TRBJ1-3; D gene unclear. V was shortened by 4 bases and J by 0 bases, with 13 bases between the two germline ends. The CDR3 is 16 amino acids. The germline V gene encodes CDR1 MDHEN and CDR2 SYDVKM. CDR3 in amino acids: CASSSGEARSGNTIYF. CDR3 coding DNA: TGTGCCAGCAGTTCTGGAGAGGCTCGCTCTGGAAACACCATATATTTT. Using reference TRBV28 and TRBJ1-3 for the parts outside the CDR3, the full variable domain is DVKVTQSSRYLVKRTGEKVFLECVQDMDHENMFWYRQDPGLGLRLIYFSYDVKMKEKGDIPEGYSVSREKKERFSLILESASTNQTSMYLCASSSGEARSGNTIYFGEGSWLTVV.

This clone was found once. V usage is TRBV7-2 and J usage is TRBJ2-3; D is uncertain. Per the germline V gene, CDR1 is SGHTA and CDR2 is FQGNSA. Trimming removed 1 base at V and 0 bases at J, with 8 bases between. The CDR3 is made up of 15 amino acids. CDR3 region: CASSLERLSTDTQYF. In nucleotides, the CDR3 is TGTGCCAGCAGCTTAGAGAGGTTGAGCACAGATACGCAGTATTTT.

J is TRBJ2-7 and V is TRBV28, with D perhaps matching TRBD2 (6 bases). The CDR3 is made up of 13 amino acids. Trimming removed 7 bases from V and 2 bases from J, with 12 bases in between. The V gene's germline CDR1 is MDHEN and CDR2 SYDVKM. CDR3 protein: CASMGGPTYEQYV. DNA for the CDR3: TGTGCCAGCATGGGGGGACCTACCTACGAGCAGTACGTC.

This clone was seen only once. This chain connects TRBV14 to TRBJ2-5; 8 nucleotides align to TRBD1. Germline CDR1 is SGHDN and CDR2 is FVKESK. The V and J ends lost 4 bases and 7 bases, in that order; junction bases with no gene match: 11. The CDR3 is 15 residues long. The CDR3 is CASSPRQGPGGTQYF. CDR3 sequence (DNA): TGTGCCAGCAGCCCTCGACAGGGGCCCGGGGGGACCCAGTACTTC.

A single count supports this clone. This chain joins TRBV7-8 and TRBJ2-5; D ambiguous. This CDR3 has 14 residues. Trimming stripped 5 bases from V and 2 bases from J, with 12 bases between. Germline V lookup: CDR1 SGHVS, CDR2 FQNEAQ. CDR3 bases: TGTGCCAGCAGCCCGACCCCGGTTCAAGAGACCCAGTACTTC. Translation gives CASSPTPVQETQYF.

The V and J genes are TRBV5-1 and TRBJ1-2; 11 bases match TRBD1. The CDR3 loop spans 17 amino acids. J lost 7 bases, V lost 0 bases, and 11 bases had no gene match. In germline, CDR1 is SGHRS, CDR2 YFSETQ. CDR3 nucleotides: TGCGCCAGCAGCTTGGGACGAAGGGACAGGGGGTTTGGTGGCTACACCTTC. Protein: CASSLGRRDRGFGGYTF.

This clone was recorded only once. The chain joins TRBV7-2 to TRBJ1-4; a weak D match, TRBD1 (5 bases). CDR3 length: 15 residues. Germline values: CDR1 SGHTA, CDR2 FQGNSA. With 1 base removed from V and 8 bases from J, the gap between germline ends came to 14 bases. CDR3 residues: CASSLGSGRFEKLFF. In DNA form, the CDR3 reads TGTGCCAGCAGCTTAGGGTCAGGGCGATTCGAAAAACTGTTTTTT. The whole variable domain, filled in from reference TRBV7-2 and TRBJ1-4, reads GAGVSQSPSNKVTEKGKDVELRCDPISGHTALYWYRQSLGQGLEFLIYFQGNSAPDKSGLPSDRFSAERTGGSVSTLTIQRTQQEDSAVYLCASSLGSGRFEKLFFGSGTQLSVL.

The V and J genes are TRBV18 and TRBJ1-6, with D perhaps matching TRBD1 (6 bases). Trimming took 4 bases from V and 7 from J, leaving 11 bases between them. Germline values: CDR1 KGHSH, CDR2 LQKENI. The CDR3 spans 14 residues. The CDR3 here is CASSQHRENSPLHF. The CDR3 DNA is TGTGCCAGCTCACAACACAGGGAAAATTCACCCCTCCACTTT.

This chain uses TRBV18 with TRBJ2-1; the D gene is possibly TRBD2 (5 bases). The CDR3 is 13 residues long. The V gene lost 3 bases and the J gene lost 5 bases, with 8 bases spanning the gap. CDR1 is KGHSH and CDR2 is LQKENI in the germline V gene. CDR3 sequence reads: CASSPSVHNEQFF. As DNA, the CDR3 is TGTGCCAGCTCACCTAGCGTACACAATGAGCAGTTCTTC.

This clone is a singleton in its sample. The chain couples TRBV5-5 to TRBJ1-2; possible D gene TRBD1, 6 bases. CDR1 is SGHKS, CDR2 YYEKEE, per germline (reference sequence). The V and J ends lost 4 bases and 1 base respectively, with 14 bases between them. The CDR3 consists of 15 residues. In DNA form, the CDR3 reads TGTGCCAGCAGCCGGGACATCCAAGATAACTATGGCTACACCTTC. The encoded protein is CASSRDIQDNYGYTF. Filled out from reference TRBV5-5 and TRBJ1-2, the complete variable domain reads DAGVTQSPTHLIKTRGQQVTLRCSPISGHKSVSWYQQVLGQGPQFIFQYYEKEERGRGNFPDRFSARQFPNYSSELNVNALLLGDSALYLCASSRDIQDNYGYTFGSGTRLTVV.

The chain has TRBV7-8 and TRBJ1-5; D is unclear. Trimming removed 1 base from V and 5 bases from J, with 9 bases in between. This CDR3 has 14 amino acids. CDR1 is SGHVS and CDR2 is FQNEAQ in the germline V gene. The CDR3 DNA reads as TGTGCCAGCAGCTTAGGGAGTCTCTATCAGCCCCAGCATTTT. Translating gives CASSLGSLYQPQHF. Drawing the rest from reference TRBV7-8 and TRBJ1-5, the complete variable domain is GAGVSQSPRYKVAKRGQDVALRCDPISGHVSLFWYQQALGQGPEFLTYFQNEAQLDKSGLPSDRFFAERPEGSVSTLKIQRTQQEDSAVYLCASSLGSLYQPQHFGDGTRLSIL.

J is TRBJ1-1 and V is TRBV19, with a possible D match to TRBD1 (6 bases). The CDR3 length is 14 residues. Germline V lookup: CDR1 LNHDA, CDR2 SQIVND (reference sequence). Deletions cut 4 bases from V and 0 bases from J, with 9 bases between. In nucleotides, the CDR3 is TGTGCCAGTAGTAACAGGGCCCTGAACACTGAAGCTTTCTTT. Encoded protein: CASSNRALNTEAFF.

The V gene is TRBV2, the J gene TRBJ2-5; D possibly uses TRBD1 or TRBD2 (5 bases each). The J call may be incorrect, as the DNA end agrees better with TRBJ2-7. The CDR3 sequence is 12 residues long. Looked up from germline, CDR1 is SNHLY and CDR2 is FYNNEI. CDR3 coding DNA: TGTGCCAGCAGGGGACGCTCCTACGAGCAGTACTTC. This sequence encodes CASRGRSYEQYF.

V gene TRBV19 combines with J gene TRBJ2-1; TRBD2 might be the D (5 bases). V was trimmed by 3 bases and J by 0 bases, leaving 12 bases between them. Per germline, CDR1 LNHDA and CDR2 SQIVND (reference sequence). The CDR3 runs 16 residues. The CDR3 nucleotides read TGTGCCAGTAGTATCGAGGGATCTAGCTCCTACAATGAGCAGTTCTTC. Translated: CASSIEGSSSYNEQFF.

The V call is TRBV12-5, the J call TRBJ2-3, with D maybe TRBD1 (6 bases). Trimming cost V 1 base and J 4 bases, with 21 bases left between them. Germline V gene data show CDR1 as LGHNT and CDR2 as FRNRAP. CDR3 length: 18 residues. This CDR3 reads CASGLAILGQPGADTQYF. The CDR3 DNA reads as TGTGCTAGTGGTTTGGCTATTTTAGGACAGCCCGGGGCAGATACGCAGTATTTT.

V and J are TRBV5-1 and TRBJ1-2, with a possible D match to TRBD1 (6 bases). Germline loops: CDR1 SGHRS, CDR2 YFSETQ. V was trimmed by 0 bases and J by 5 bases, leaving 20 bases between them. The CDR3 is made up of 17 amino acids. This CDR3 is CASSLAGTIGGLYGYTF. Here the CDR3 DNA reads TGCGCCAGCAGCTTGGCCGGGACAATCGGGGGACTATATGGCTACACCTTC. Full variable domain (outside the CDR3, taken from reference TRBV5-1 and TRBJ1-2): KAGVTQTPRYLIKTRGQQVTLSCSPISGHRSVSWYQQTPGQGLQFLFEYFSETQRNKGNFPGRFSGRQFSNSRSEMNVSTLELGDSALYLCASSLAGTIGGLYGYTFGSGTRLTVV.

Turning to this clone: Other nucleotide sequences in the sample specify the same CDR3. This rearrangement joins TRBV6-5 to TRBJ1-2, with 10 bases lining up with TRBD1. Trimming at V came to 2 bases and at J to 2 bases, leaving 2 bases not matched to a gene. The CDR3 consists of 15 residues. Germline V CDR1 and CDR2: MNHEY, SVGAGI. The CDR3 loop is CASSYRGQGNYGYTF. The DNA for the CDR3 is TGTGCCAGCAGTTACAGGGGACAGGGGAACTATGGCTACACCTTC.

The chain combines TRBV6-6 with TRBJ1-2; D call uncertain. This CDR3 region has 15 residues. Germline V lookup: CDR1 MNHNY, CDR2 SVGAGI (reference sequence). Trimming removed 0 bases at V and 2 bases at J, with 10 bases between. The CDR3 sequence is CASSYSRLTNYGYTF. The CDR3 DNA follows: TGTGCCAGCAGTTACTCGCGCCTAACGAACTATGGCTACACCTTC.

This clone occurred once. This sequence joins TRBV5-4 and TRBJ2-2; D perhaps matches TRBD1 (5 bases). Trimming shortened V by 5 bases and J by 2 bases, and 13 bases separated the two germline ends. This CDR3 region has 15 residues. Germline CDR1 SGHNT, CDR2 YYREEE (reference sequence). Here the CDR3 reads CASSKPQGNTGELFF. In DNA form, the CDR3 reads TGTGCCAGCAGTAAACCCCAGGGAAACACCGGGGAGCTGTTTTTT.

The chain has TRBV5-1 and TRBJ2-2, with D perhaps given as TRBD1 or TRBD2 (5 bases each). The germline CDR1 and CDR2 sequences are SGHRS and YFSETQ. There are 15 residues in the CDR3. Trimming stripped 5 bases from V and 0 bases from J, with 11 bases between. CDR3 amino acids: CASRRQGANTGELFF. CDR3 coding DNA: TGCGCCAGCAGGCGGCAGGGAGCGAACACCGGGGAGCTGTTTTTT.

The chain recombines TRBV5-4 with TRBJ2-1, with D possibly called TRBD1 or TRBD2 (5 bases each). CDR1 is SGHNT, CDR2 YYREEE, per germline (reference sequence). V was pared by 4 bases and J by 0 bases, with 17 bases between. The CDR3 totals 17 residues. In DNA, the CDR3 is TGTGCCAGCAGCACGGGGCAGGCGTCTCCCTCCTACAATGAGCAGTTCTTC. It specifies CASSTGQASPSYNEQFF. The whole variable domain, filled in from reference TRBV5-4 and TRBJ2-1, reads ETGVTQSPTHLIKTRGQQVTLRCSSQSGHNTVSWYQQALGQGPQFIFQYYREEENGRGNFPPRFSGLQFPNYSSELNVNALELDDSALYLCASSTGQASPSYNEQFFGPGTRLTVL.

The CDR3 DNA reads TGTGCCAGCAGCCCACAGGCCGGGACGTACACCGGGGAGCTGTTTTTT. Its translation: CASSPQAGTYTGELFF. The V gene is TRBV7-3, the J gene TRBJ2-2, with D perhaps matching TRBD1 or TRBD2 (5 bases each). The length of the CDR3 is 16 residues. Germline-derived CDR1 and CDR2 are SGHTA and FQGTGA. V was trimmed by 5 bases and J by 3 bases, leaving 16 bases between them.

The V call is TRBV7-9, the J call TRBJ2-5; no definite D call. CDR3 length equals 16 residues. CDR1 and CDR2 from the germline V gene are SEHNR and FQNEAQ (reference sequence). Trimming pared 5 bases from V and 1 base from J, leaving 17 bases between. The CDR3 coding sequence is TGTGCCAGCAGCCCACGGGCAGTTTCGCGCCAAGAGACCCAGTACTTC. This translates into CASSPRAVSRQETQYF.

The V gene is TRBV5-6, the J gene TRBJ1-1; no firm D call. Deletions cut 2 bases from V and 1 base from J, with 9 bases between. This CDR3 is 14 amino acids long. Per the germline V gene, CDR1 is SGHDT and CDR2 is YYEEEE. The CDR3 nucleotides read TGTGCCAGCAGCTTTATCCATCGGAACACTGAAGCTTTCTTT. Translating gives CASSFIHRNTEAFF. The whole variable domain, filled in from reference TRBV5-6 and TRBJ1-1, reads DAGVTQSPTHLIKTRGQQVTLRCSPKSGHDTVSWYQQALGQGPQFIFQYYEEEERQRGNFPDRFSGHQFPNYSSELNVNALLLGDSALYLCASSFIHRNTEAFFGQGTRLTVV.

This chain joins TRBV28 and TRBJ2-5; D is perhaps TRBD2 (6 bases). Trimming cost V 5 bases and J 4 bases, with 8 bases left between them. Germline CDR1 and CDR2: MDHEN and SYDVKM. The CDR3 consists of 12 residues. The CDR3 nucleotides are TGTGCCAGCAGTCGACTAGTAGAGACCCAGTACTTC. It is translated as CASSRLVETQYF.

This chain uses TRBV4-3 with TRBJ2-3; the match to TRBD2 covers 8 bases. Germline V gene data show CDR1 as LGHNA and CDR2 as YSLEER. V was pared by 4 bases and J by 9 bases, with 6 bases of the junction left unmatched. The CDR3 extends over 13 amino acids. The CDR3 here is CASSPRGGSTQYF. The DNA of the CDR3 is TGCGCCAGCAGCCCACGGGGGGGCTCGACGCAGTATTTT.